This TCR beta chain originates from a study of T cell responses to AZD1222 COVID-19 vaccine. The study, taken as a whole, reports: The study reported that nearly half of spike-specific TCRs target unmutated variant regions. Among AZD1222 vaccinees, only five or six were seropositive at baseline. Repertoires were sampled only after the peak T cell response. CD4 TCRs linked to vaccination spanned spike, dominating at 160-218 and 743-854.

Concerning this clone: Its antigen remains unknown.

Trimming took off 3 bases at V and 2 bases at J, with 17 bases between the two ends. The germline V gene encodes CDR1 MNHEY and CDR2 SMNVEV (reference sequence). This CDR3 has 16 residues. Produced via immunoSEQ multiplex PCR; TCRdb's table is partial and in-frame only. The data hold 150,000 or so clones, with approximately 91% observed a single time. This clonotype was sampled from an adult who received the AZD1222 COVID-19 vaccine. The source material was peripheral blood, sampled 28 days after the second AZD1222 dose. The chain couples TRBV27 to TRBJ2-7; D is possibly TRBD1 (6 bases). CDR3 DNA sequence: TGTGCCAGCAGTTTGGATAGGTCCAGGGGAACCTACGAGCAGTACTTC. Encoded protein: CASSLDRSRGTYEQYF.